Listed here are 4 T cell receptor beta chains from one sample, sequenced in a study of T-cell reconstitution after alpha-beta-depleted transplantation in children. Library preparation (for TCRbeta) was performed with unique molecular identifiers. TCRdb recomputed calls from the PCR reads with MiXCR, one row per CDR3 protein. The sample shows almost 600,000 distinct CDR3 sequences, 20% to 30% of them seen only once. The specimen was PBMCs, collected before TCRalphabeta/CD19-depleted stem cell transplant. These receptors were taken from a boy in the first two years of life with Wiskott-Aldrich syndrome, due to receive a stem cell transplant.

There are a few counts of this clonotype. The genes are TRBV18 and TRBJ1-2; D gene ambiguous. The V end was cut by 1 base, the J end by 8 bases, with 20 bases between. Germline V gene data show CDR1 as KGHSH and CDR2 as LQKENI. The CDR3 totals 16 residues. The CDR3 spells CASSPQIGPSTEGYTF. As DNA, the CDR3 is TGTGCCAGCTCACCACAGATAGGGCCCTCCACTGAGGGCTACACCTTC.

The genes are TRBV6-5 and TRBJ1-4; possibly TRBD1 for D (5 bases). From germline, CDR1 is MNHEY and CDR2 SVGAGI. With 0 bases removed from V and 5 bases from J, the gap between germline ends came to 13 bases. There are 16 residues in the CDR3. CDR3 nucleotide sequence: TGTGCCAGCAGTTACTCCAGGGTTCGAACAAATGAAAAACTGTTTTTT. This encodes CASSYSRVRTNEKLFF.

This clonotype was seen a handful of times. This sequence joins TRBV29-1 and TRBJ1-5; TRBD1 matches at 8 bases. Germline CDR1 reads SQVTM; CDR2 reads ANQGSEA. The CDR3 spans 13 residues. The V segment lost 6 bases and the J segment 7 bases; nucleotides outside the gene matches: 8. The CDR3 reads CSVGQGRGQPQHF. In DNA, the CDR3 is TGCAGCGTCGGACAGGGACGGGGACAGCCCCAGCATTTT.

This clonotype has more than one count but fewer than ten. CDR3 protein: CASSFRLAGNTGELFF. The CDR3 DNA reads TGTGCCAGCAGCTTCAGACTAGCGGGAAACACCGGGGAGCTGTTTTTT. The chain has TRBV11-2 and TRBJ2-2; 11 bases are shared with TRBD2. CDR1 is SGHAT and CDR2 is FQNNGV in the germline V gene. The CDR3 has 16 residues. V shed 3 bases and J 2 bases; nucleotides not matched to a gene: 2. Supplemented by reference TRBV11-2 and TRBJ2-2, the full variable domain reads EAGVAQSPRYKIIEKRQSVAFWCNPISGHATLYWYQQILGQGPKLLIQFQNNGVVDDSQLPKDRFSAERLKGVDSTLKIQPAKLEDSAVYLCASSFRLAGNTGELFFGEGSRLTVL.